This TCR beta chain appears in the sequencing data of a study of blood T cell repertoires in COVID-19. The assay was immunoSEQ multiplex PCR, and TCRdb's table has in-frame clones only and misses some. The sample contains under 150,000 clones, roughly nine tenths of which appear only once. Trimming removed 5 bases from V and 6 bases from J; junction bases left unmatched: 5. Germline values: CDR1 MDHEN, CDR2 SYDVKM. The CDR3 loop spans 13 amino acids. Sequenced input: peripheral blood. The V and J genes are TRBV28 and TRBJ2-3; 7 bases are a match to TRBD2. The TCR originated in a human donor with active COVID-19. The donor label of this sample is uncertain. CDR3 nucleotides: TGTGCCAGCAGTCCGGGGGGACGGGATACGCAGTATTTT. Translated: CASSPGGRDTQYF.